This TCR beta chain was recovered during a study of blood T cell repertoires in COVID-19 (dated by TCRdb to 2018 to 2021). The study in broad terms: Samples covering the acute and convalescent phases of COVID-19 were provided by collaborators in the United States, Italy and Spain. Where available, HLA class I and class II types were obtained from metadata supplied by the sample provider rather than from assay-based typing. The sample metadata nearly always contained a de-identified subject ID, COVID-19 status, age in years and sex. The repertoires were released in a freely available public database intended as a resource for research on the immune response to SARS-CoV-2. The samples were drawn from the first 160 participants of the ongoing ImmuneRACE study and from some 1,300 subjects provided by 6 global collaborators. The material from the prospective study consisted of cDNA or gDNA derived from T cells, B-cell-depleted T cells, or PBMCs. The dataset comprised deeply sampled blood TCRbeta repertoires from subjects exposed to, actively infected with, or recovered from COVID-19. What the research found in general, with its limitations: Clinical and demographic metadata were provided uncurated, with the amount varying by source and participant.

Whole blood was collected in K2EDTA tubes by collaborating institutions according to the institutions' own protocols. For TCRbeta analysis, collaborators shipped samples as frozen whole blood, isolated PBMCs, or DNA extracted from either of those sample types. Regarding this clone: This receptor's antigen is unknown. Per-base qualities were not stored, and no clone one base away is much larger.

TCRbeta CDR3 regions were amplified from genomic DNA using the immunoSEQ Assay, a bias-controlled multiplex PCR. The authors processed their data as follows. Within the assay, amplification of reference gene primers was used to estimate how many nucleated cells each sample contained. To quantify the absolute abundance of each unique TCRbeta CDR3 rearrangement, sequence reads were collapsed and filtered. For each sample, productive Simpson clonality was calculated as the square root of Simpson's diversity index across productive rearrangements. The source is immuneACCESS, and TCRdb retained only in-frame sequences with V and J called. Part of the clones is not carried over; for the studies checked, unresolved V genes explain less than half of this, and the remainder is unexplained. V, J and clone size were drawn from that table, and D and trimming were deduced from the DNA. This sample holds 85,000 to 100,000 clones; more than 80% were observed only once. Jointly, the top ten make up 27% of the sample.

This clonotype was sampled from a middle-aged man with active or convalescent COVID-19. The sample was peripheral blood.

The DNA is TGTGCCAGCAGCAGGGGCAGATTGCAAGAGACCCAGTACTTC. Translated, this is CASSRGRLQETQYF. In this chain, TRBV5-6 is recombined with TRBJ2-5; D gene: possibly TRBD1, on 5 matching bases. Measured from the cysteine to the phenylalanine, the CDR3 is 14 residues long. Only CDR3 DNA remains: 42 bases, in frame from the first base. Looking up the germline V gene yields CDR1 SGHDT and CDR2 YYEEEE. V loses 4 bases, J loses 2 bases, and the germline ends lie 12 bases apart.